What follows is one TCR beta chain and its context. Its antigen remains unidentified. The PCR contained 60 Vbeta and 13 Jbeta primers. Authors' processing steps: Per a later analysis, the number of unique TCR beta chains was 75 million to 90 million, of which 8.5 million to 11 million were shared. Method: immunoSEQ multiplex PCR; TCRdb's copy keeps in-frame clones and lacks some. The DNA was the basis for D and trimming; V, J and clone size are from that table. The data contain just over 70,000 clones, around 70% of them singletons. With 0 bases removed from V and 1 base from J, the gap between germline ends came to 13 bases. Germline lookup yields CDR1 SGDLS and CDR2 YYNGEE. The CDR3 is 16 residues long. The data belong to a study of cytomegalovirus exposure and HLA in healthy donors. General study points: While the bulk of TCR sequences proved rare, some public TCRs turned up in many donors. Clonal expansion was found to be greater in HLA-associated TCR beta chains than in equally common others in a later analysis. Some TCR beta chains (approximately 180 of them) were listed as cytomegalovirus-associated.

Specimen: PBMCs. This chain joins TRBV9 and TRBJ2-5; D is uncertain. This TCR was recovered from a human donor in good health. DNA for the CDR3: TGTGCCAGCAGCGTAGGCCCCCTATCGGGCCAAGAGACCCAGTACTTC. As protein: CASSVGPLSGQETQYF.